This entry concerns a single T cell receptor beta chain. This sample stems from a study of blood T cell repertoires in COVID-19. Study-level information: COVID-19 samples collected from the United States, Italy and Spain covered acute and convalescent phases.

In the study's own analysis: The authors estimated nucleated cell counts from reference gene primer amplification. Some clones are missing from TCRdb's copy, which holds only in-frame ones; the method was immunoSEQ multiplex PCR. V and J calls and clone size are as listed in that table; D and trimming were resolved from the DNA. The sample lists 50,000 to 70,000 clones, roughly 76% occurring once. Trimming cost V 1 base and J 0 bases, with 10 bases left between them. CDR1 SGHVS and CDR2 FQNEAQ come from the germline V gene. The CDR3 is 16 amino acids. The chain combines TRBV7-8 with TRBJ1-3; D unresolved. The sample taken for sequencing was peripheral blood. This receptor was taken from a man aged 45 to 65 with active or convalescent COVID-19. Written as DNA, the CDR3 is TGTGCCAGCAGCTTAGGTATACAGAGCTCTGGAAACACCATATATTTT. Its protein is CASSLGIQSSGNTIYF.